Presented here are 30 T cell receptor beta chains from one specimen sequenced in a study of early T cells in non-severe SARS-CoV-2 infection. TCRdb ran MiXCR on the 5' RACE reads and lists one entry per CDR3 protein. The repertoire holds around 25,000 distinct CDR3 sequences, with about 4.6% as singletons. The sample comprised whole blood. These receptors all come from an adult who was a healthcare worker with PCR-confirmed SARS-CoV-2 infection or an uninfected control (not recorded which).

This clonotype was seen at least ten times. As DNA, the CDR3 is TGCGCCAGCAGTGTGGGGGATAGCGAGCAGTACTTC. This codes for CASSVGDSEQYF. This sequence joins TRBV5-1 and TRBJ2-7; either TRBD1 or TRBD2 may fit D (5 bases each). The CDR3 spans 12 residues. From germline, CDR1 is SGHRS and CDR2 YFSETQ. V lost 5 bases and J 6 bases, leaving 12 bases between the germline ends. The full variable domain, completed using reference TRBV5-1 and TRBJ2-7, is KAGVTQTPRYLIKTRGQQVTLSCSPISGHRSVSWYQQTPGQGLQFLFEYFSETQRNKGNFPGRFSGRQFSNSRSEMNVSTLELGDSALYLCASSVGDSEQYFGPGTRLTVT.

V is TRBV28 and J is TRBJ2-3; D is uncertain. Germline CDR1 MDHEN, CDR2 SYDVKM. The CDR3 is made up of 15 amino acids. The germline V and J ends were trimmed by 1 base and 0 bases, with 8 bases remaining between them. The CDR3 nucleotides read TGTGCCAGCAGTTTATCCGACTTTAGCACAGATACGCAGTATTTT. This codes for CASSLSDFSTDTQYF.

This clonotype was observed many times. This sequence joins TRBV12-3 or TRBV12-4 and TRBJ1-6; 7 bases match TRBD1. V dropped 5 bases and J dropped 7; count of bases not matched to a gene: 5. The CDR3 spans 14 residues. CDR3 nucleotides: TGTGCCAGCAGTGCCTCAGGGGGGAATTCACCCCTCCACTTT. Translated: CASSASGGNSPLHF.

In its sample, this clonotype was seen many times. The V call is TRBV7-9, the J call TRBJ1-1; weak D call: TRBD1 (5 bases). This CDR3 is built from 14 residues. The ends were cut back, 5 bases at V and 1 base at J, with 11 bases in the middle. Germline V gene data show CDR1 as SEHNR and CDR2 as FQNEAQ (reference sequence). CDR3 residues: CASSVGQENTEAFF. CDR3 coding DNA: TGTGCCAGCAGCGTCGGACAAGAGAACACTGAAGCTTTCTTT.

This clonotype appeared many times. The chain is built from TRBV19 and TRBJ2-6; D remains unclear. V was shortened by 2 bases and J by 0 bases, with 5 bases between the two germline ends. The germline CDR1 and CDR2 sequences are LNHDA and SQIVND (reference sequence). This CDR3 spans 15 amino acids. In nucleotides, the CDR3 is TGTGCCAGTAGTATAACGAGCTCTGGGGCCAACGTCCTGACTTTC. Amino acid sequence: CASSITSSGANVLTF.

A few counts support this clonotype. The chain links TRBV5-8 to TRBJ2-1, with a tentative D call TRBD2 (6 bases). Germline CDR1 reads SGHTS; CDR2 reads YDEGEE. V was cut by 6 bases and J by 1 base, with 17 bases left in between. This CDR3 has 16 amino acids. In nucleotides, the CDR3 is TGTGCCAGCACCCGGCGGGCTAGCGCATCCTACAATGAGCAGTTCTTC. Its protein is CASTRRASASYNEQFF.

This clonotype was observed at least ten times. The rearrangement uses TRBV7-8 and TRBJ2-7, with a weak D call TRBD1 (6 bases). The CDR3 is 15 residues long. Germline V CDR1 and CDR2: SGHVS, FQNEAQ. Deletions cut 1 base from V and 3 bases from J, with 13 bases between. Written as DNA, the CDR3 is TGTGCCAGCAGCTTAGAGCAGGGGTCGATCTACGAGCAGTACTTC. Its translation is CASSLEQGSIYEQYF. The whole variable domain, filled in from reference TRBV7-8 and TRBJ2-7, reads GAGVSQSPRYKVAKRGQDVALRCDPISGHVSLFWYQQALGQGPEFLTYFQNEAQLDKSGLPSDRFFAERPEGSVSTLKIQRTQQEDSAVYLCASSLEQGSIYEQYFGPGTRLTVT.

This clonotype was counted ten times or more. The chain employs TRBV7-2 and TRBJ1-1, with D possibly being TRBD1 (5 bases). CDR3 length: 12 residues. Trimming removed 6 bases from V and 3 bases from J, with 8 bases in between. In germline, CDR1 is SGHTA, CDR2 FQGNSA. The CDR3 DNA reads TGTGCCAGCAGGAGGGGCTACACTGAAGCTTTCTTT. Amino acid sequence: CASRRGYTEAFF.

This clonotype was counted ten times or more. The gene calls are TRBV11-2 and TRBJ2-3; 9 bases map to TRBD2. The CDR3 loop spans 22 amino acids. The J segment lost 9 bases and the V segment lost 2 bases, leaving 30 bases of the junction unmatched. CDR1 is SGHAT, CDR2 FQNNGV, per germline. The CDR3 DNA reads TGTGCCAGCAGCTTACAAGCCCCCGGTGATTTTCCCTTTGGGCTAGCGGGACGGACGCAGTATTTT. It yields the protein CASSLQAPGDFPFGLAGRTQYF.

Ten or more counts support this clonotype. V gene TRBV7-2 combines with J gene TRBJ2-7; no definite D call. V gave up 5 bases and J gave up 2 bases, with 10 bases separating them. This CDR3 has 13 residues. The germline V gene has CDR1 SGHTA and CDR2 FQGNSA. CDR3 nucleotides: TGTGCCAGCAGCCCTGGATTGCCCTACGAGCAGTACTTC. Its protein product is CASSPGLPYEQYF.

This clonotype has a count of ten or more. This rearrangement joins TRBV6-1 to TRBJ2-1; 14 bases map to TRBD2. V was pared by 8 bases and J by 8 bases, with 8 bases of the junction left unmatched. The germline V gene encodes CDR1 MNHNS and CDR2 SASEGT. There are 15 residues in the CDR3. The CDR3 region has the DNA TGTGCCAGCTACGGGACTAGCGGGAGTAGGGATGAGCAGTTCTTC. It codes for CASYGTSGSRDEQFF.

There are many counts of this clonotype. CDR3 in amino acids: CASSPSQQFINEKLFF. DNA for the CDR3: TGTGCCAGCTCACCGTCCCAGCAATTTATTAATGAAAAACTGTTTTTT. The chain is built from TRBV18 and TRBJ1-4; D is undetermined. Germline CDR1 reads KGHSH; CDR2 reads LQKENI. This CDR3 spans 16 amino acids. V lost 3 bases to trimming and J lost 4 bases, with 15 bases between them.

A remark on this clonotype: Just one base apart from a much larger clone, this may be a read error. V usage is TRBV5-6 and J usage is TRBJ2-1; a weak D match, TRBD2 (5 bases). Germline CDR1 reads SGHDT; CDR2 reads YYEEEE. The CDR3 extends over 15 amino acids. Trimming stripped 2 bases from V and 5 bases from J, with 14 bases between. The CDR3 here is CASSFFCGPHNEQFF. CDR3 bases: TGTGCCAGCAGCTTTTTCTGCGGGCCGCACAATGAGCAGTTCTTC.

The genes are TRBV29-1 and TRBJ1-4; D is perhaps TRBD1 (6 bases). This CDR3 comprises 13 residues. The germline gives CDR1 SQVTM, CDR2 ANQGSEA. V lost 4 bases and J lost 3, with 9 bases in between. CDR3 in amino acids: CSVGGGPNEKLFF. Written as DNA, the CDR3 is TGCAGCGTTGGGGGGGGGCCTAATGAAAAACTGTTTTTT.

This clonotype was recorded many times. The chain carries TRBV5-1 and TRBJ2-1; 12 nucleotides align to TRBD2. Germline CDR1 reads SGHRS; CDR2 reads YFSETQ. This CDR3 is built from 16 residues. Trimming removed 0 bases from V and 3 bases from J; junction bases left unmatched: 1. CDR3 DNA: TGCGCCAGCAGCTTGGGGACTAGCGGGATCTACAATGAGCAGTTCTTC. It is translated as CASSLGTSGIYNEQFF.

This clonotype was detected ten times or more. The chain joins TRBV7-2 to TRBJ2-1, with 7 bases that match TRBD2. Trimming at V came to 0 bases and at J to 9 bases, leaving 8 bases not matched to a gene. The length of the CDR3 is 15 residues. Per the germline V gene, CDR1 is SGHTA and CDR2 is FQGNSA. The CDR3: CASSLALMGGSEQFF. The CDR3 DNA is TGTGCCAGCAGCTTAGCGCTAATGGGGGGGAGTGAGCAGTTCTTC. Supplemented by reference TRBV7-2 and TRBJ2-1, the full variable domain reads GAGVSQSPSNKVTEKGKDVELRCDPISGHTALYWYRQSLGQGLEFLIYFQGNSAPDKSGLPSDRFSAERTGGSVSTLTIQRTQQEDSAVYLCASSLALMGGSEQFFGPGTRLTVL.

This clonotype has at least ten counts. The chain uses TRBV27 and TRBJ2-6; the D gene is possibly TRBD2 (5 bases). Germline V gene data show CDR1 as MNHEY and CDR2 as SMNVEV (reference sequence). The ends were cut back, 4 bases at V and 2 bases at J, with 9 bases in the middle. The CDR3 totals 15 residues. The CDR3 coding sequence is TGTGCCAGCAGTTCCCTAGCTGCTGGGGCCAACGTCCTGACTTTC. Translated, it gives CASSSLAAGANVLTF.

In this sample, this clonotype turned up many times. V usage is TRBV18 and J usage is TRBJ2-5; the D is unclear. This CDR3 has 15 amino acids. Per germline, CDR1 KGHSH and CDR2 LQKENI. The germline V and J ends were trimmed by 6 bases and 6 bases, with 20 bases remaining between them. The CDR3 DNA reads as TGTGCCAGCTCGCCCCCCCATGACGGCAGAAAGACCCAGTACTTC. It yields the protein CASSPPHDGRKTQYF.

This clonotype was seen repeatedly, ten times or more. V is TRBV6-6 and J is TRBJ1-4, with D unclear. The V and J ends lost 5 bases and 8 bases respectively, with 12 bases between them. The germline V gene encodes CDR1 MNHNY and CDR2 SVGAGI (reference sequence). CDR3 size: 13 residues. CDR3 in amino acids: CASSAPGREKLFF. For the CDR3, the DNA is TGTGCCAGCAGTGCCCCGGGGAGGGAAAAACTGTTTTTT.

This clonotype occurred many times. This chain joins TRBV20-1 and TRBJ1-2, with 12 bases matching TRBD1. V lost 4 bases to trimming and J lost 8 bases; unmatched junction nucleotides: 11. CDR3 length equals 15 residues. The germline CDR1 and CDR2 sequences are DFQATT and SNEGSKA (reference sequence). The DNA of the CDR3 is TGCAGTGCTATTCCGGGACAGGGGGCTCACTTAGGCTACACCTTC. Its translation: CSAIPGQGAHLGYTF.

This clonotype came up many times. This chain joins TRBV19 and TRBJ2-2, with 7 bases aligning to TRBD1. This CDR3 has 15 residues. The ends lost 5 bases at V and 2 bases at J; junction bases unmatched: 5. CDR1 LNHDA and CDR2 SQIVND come from the germline V gene (reference sequence). CDR3 in DNA: TGTGCCAGTAGTCCAACAGGGGTTAACACCGGGGAGCTGTTTTTT. It codes for CASSPTGVNTGELFF.

In this sample, this clonotype turned up a few times. The chain recombines TRBV5-1 with TRBJ1-1; D is possibly TRBD1 (6 bases). Germline values: CDR1 SGHRS, CDR2 YFSETQ. V lost 4 bases, J lost 6 bases, and 16 bases lay in between. The CDR3 length is 14 residues. The CDR3 sequence is CASSAGGSRAEAFF. The DNA of the CDR3 is TGCGCCAGCAGCGCGGGGGGCTCTAGAGCTGAAGCTTTCTTT.

The V call is TRBV13, the J call TRBJ2-2; a possible D gene is TRBD2 (6 bases). V lost 3 bases, J lost 3 bases, and 11 bases lay in between. The CDR3 runs to 15 residues. Per the germline V gene, CDR1 is PRHDT and CDR2 is FYEKMQ (reference sequence). The CDR3 coding sequence is TGTGCCAGCAGCTTTTTTCGGGGGTACACCGGGGAGCTGTTTTTT. Translated, it gives CASSFFRGYTGELFF.

This clonotype came up many times. The genes are TRBV29-1 and TRBJ1-3; D call uncertain. The V gene's germline CDR1 is SQVTM and CDR2 ANQGSEA. The V end lost 4 bases, the J end lost 11 bases, and 9 bases lay between the germline ends. CDR3 size: 10 residues. The chain's CDR3 is CSVAKKAIYF. Written as DNA, the CDR3 is TGCAGCGTTGCAAAGAAAGCCATATATTTT.

This clonotype was observed a few times. The V and J genes are TRBV12-2 and TRBJ2-7. TRBV12-2 is a recognized pseudogene. The CDR3 covers 13 residues. CDR3 bases: TGTGCAAGTCGTCGGGGATTTTCCTACGAGCAGTACTTC. Translated, it gives CASRRGFSYEQYF.

This clonotype was seen at least ten times. This chain connects TRBV19 to TRBJ2-1, with unresolved D. The CDR3 runs to 17 residues. The germline V gene encodes CDR1 LNHDA and CDR2 SQIVND (reference sequence). The V gene lost 1 base and the J gene lost 5 bases, with 18 bases spanning the gap. The CDR3 DNA sequence: TGTGCCAGTAGTATAGGAGGATTTGGGCGGCATAACAATGAGCAGTTCTTC. This gives the protein CASSIGGFGRHNNEQFF.

This clonotype showed up many times. The genes are TRBV30 and TRBJ2-7; weak D call: TRBD1 (5 bases). This CDR3 has 12 amino acids. CDR1 and CDR2 (germline): GTSNPN, SVGIG (reference sequence). Trimming took 2 bases from V and 7 from J, leaving 12 bases between them. The CDR3 region is CAWSRQGLEQYF. Here the CDR3 DNA reads TGTGCCTGGAGTCGGCAGGGCTTAGAGCAGTACTTC.

The chain employs TRBV5-1 and TRBJ2-2, with a weak D call TRBD2 (7 bases). The CDR3 runs to 14 residues. Trimming shortened V by 3 bases and J by 6 bases, and 12 bases separated the two germline ends. Germline V lookup: CDR1 SGHRS, CDR2 YFSETQ. The DNA of the CDR3 is TGCGCCAGCAGCTCGGGGGGCGCATCCGGGGAGCTGTTTTTT. Amino acid sequence: CASSSGGASGELFF.

By sample share, this clonotype is medium-sized. The CDR3 DNA follows: TGTGCCAGCAGCGTTGGGGAGGGGGAGCAGTTCTTC. Residues: CASSVGEGEQFF. The chain carries TRBV9 and TRBJ2-1; 7 bases are a match to TRBD2. V was pared by 2 bases and J by 10 bases, with 3 bases of the junction left unmatched. CDR1 and CDR2 (germline): SGDLS, YYNGEE. CDR3 length: 12 amino acids.

This clonotype was seen at least ten times. The J gene is TRBJ2-2, the V gene TRBV29-1, with 7 bases that match TRBD1. J gave up 0 bases and V 6 bases, and 10 bases lay outside the gene matches. CDR1 and CDR2 from the germline V gene are SQVTM and ANQGSEA. The CDR3 is 16 amino acids. The CDR3 sequence is CSVAQRGQTNTGELFF. The CDR3 nucleotides read TGCAGCGTGGCCCAAAGGGGACAGACGAACACCGGGGAGCTGTTTTTT.